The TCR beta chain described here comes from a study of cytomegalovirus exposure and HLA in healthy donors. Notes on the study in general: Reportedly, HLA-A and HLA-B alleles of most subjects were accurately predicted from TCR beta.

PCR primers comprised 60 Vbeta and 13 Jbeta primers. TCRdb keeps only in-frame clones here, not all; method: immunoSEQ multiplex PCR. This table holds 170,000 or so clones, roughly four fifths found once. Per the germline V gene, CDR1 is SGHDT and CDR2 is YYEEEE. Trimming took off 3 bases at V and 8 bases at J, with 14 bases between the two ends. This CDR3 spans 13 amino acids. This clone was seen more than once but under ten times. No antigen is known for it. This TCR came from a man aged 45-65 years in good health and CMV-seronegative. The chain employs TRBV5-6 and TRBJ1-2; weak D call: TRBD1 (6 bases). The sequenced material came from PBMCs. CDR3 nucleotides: TGTGCCAGCAGCTGGACAGCGGCTGGCGGCTACACCTTC. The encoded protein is CASSWTAAGGYTF.